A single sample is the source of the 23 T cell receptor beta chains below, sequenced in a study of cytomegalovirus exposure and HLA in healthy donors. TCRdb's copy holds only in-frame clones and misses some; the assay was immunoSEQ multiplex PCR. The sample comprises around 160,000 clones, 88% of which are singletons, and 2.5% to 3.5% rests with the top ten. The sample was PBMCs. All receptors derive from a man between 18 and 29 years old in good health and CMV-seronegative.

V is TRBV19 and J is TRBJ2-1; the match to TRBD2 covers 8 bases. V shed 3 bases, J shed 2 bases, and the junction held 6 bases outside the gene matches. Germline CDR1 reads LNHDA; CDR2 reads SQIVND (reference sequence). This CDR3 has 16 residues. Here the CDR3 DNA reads TGTGCCAGTAGTATGGCCCTAGCGGGCCCCTACAATGAGCAGTTCTTC. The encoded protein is CASSMALAGPYNEQFF.

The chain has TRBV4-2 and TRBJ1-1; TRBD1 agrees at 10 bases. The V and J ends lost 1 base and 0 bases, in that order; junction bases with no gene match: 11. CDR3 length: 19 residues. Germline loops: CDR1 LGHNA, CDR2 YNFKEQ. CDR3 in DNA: TGTGCCAGCAGCCAAGGGGTCTCGGGACAGGGGAACATGAACACTGAAGCTTTCTTT. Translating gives CASSQGVSGQGNMNTEAFF.

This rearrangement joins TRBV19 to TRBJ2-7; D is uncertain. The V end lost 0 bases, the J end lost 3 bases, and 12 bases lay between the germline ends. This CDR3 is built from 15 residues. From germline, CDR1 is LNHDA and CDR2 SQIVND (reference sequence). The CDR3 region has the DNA TGTGCCAGTAGTATAGATCCGACTGGATTCTACGAGCAGTACTTC. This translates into CASSIDPTGFYEQYF.

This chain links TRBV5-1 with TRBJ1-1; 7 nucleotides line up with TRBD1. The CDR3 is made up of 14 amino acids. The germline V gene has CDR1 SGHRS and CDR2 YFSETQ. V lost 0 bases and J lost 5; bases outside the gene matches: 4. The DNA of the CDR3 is TGCGCCAGCAGCTTGGGACAGGGTGGAACTGAAGCTTTCTTT. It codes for CASSLGQGGTEAFF. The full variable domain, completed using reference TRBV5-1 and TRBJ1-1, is KAGVTQTPRYLIKTRGQQVTLSCSPISGHRSVSWYQQTPGQGLQFLFEYFSETQRNKGNFPGRFSGRQFSNSRSEMNVSTLELGDSALYLCASSLGQGGTEAFFGQGTRLTVV.

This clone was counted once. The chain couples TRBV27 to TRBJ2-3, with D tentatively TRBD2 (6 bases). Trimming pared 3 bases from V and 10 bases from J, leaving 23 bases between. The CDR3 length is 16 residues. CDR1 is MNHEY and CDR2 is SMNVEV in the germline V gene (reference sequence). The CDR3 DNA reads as TGTGCCAGCAGTTTTACCGGGACTCTTTCGGCTGTGGCGCAGTATTTT. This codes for CASSFTGTLSAVAQYF.

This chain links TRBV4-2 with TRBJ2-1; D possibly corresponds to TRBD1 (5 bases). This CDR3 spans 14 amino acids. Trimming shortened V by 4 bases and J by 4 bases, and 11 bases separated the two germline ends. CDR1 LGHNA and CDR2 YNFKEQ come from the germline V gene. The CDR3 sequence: CASSPDPGYNEQFF. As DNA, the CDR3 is TGTGCCAGCAGCCCGGACCCAGGGTACAATGAGCAGTTCTTC.

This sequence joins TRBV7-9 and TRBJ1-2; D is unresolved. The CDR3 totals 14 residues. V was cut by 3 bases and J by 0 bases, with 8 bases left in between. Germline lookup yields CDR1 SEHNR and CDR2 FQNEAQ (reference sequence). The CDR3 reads CASSFSVPNYGYTF. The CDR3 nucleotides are TGTGCCAGCAGCTTCTCTGTCCCTAACTATGGCTACACCTTC. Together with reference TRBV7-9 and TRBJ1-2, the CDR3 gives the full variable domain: DTGVSQNPRHKITKRGQNVTFRCDPISEHNRLYWYRQTLGQGPEFLTYFQNEAQLEKSRLLSDRFSAERPKGSFSTLEIQRTEQGDSAMYLCASSFSVPNYGYTFGSGTRLTVV.

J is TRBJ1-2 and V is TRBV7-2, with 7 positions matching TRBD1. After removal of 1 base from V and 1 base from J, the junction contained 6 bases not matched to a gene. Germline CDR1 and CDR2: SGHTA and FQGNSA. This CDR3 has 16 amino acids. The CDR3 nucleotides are TGTGCCAGCAGCTTAGGAGGGGGCGGCTATAACTATGGCTACACCTTC. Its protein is CASSLGGGGYNYGYTF.

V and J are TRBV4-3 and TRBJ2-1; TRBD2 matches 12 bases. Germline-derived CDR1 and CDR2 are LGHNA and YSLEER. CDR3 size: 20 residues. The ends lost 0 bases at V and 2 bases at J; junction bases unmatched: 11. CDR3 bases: TGCGCCAGCAGCCAAGATTCCCGACTAGCGGGAGTGGTTGCCTACAATGAGCAGTTCTTC. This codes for CASSQDSRLAGVVAYNEQFF.

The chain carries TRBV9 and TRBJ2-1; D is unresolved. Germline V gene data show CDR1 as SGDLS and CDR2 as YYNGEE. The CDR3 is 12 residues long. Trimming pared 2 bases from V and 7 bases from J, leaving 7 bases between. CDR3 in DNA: TGTGCCAGCAGCGTTGAGTTTAATGAGCAGTTCTTC. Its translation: CASSVEFNEQFF.

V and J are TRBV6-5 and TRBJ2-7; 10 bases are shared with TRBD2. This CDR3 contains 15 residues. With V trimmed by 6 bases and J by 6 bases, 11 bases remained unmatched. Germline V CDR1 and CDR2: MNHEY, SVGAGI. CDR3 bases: TGTGCCAGCAGATTTGAAACAGCGGGAGGGGGCGAGCAGTACTTC. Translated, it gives CASRFETAGGGEQYF.

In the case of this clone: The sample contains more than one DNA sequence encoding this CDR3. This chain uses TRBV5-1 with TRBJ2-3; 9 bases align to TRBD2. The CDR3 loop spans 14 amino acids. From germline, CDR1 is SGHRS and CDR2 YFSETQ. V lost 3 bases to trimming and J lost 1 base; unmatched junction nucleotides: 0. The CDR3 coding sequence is TGCGCCAGCAGCTGGACTAGCGGCACAGATACGCAGTATTTT. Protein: CASSWTSGTDTQYF.

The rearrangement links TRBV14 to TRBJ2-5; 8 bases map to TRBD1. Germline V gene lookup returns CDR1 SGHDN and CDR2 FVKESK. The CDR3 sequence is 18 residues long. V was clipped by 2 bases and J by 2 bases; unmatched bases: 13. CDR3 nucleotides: TGTGCCAGCAGCCAAACTGGGACTTGGGACAGGCCACAAGAGACCCAGTACTTC. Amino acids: CASSQTGTWDRPQETQYF.

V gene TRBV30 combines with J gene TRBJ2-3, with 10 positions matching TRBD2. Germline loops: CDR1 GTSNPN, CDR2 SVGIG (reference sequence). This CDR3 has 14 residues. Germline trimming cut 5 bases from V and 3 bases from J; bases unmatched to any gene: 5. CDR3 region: CAWEAGGLTDTQYF. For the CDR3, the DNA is TGTGCCTGGGAAGCGGGGGGGCTAACAGATACGCAGTATTTT.

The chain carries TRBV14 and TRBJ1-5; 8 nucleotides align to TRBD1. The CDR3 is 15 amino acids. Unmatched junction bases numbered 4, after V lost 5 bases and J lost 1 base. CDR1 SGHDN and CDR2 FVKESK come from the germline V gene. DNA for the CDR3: TGTGCCAGCAGCGCCAGGGGGCCGAGCAATCAGCCCCAGCATTTT. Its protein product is CASSARGPSNQPQHF. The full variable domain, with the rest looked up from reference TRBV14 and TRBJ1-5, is EAGVTQFPSHSVIEKGQTVTLRCDPISGHDNLYWYRRVMGKEIKFLLHFVKESKQDESGMPNNRFLAERTGGTYSTLKVQPAELEDSGVYFCASSARGPSNQPQHFGDGTRLSIL.

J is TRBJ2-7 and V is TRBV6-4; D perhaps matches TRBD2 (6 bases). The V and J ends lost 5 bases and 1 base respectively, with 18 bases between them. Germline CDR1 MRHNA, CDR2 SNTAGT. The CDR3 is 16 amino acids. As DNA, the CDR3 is TGTGCCAGCAGTCCCCCAGGGCGGGGCCTATCCTACGAGCAGTACTTC. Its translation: CASSPPGRGLSYEQYF.

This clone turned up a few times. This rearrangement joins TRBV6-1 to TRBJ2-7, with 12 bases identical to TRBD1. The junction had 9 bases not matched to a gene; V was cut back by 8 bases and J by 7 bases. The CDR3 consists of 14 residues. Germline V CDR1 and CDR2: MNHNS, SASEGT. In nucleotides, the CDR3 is TGTGCCAGCTCTCGGGACAGGGGGCGAGAGGAGCAGTACGTC. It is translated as CASSRDRGREEQYV.

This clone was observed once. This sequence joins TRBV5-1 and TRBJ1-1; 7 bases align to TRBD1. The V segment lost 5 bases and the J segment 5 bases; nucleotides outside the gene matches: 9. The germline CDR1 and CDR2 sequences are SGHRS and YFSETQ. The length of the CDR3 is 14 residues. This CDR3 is CASRHRQGFTEAFF. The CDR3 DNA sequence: TGCGCCAGCAGGCATAGACAGGGTTTTACTGAAGCTTTCTTT.

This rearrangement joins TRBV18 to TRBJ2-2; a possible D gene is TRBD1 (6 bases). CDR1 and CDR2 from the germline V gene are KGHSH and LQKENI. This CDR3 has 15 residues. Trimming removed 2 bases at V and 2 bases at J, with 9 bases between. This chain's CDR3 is CASSPYRVNTGELFF. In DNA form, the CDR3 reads TGTGCCAGCTCACCATACAGGGTTAACACCGGGGAGCTGTTTTTT.

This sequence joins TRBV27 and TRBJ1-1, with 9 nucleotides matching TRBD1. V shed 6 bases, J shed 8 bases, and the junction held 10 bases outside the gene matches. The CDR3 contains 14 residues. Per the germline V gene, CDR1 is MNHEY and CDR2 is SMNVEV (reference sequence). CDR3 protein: CASRLQGATGEAFF. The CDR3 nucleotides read TGTGCCAGCAGGTTACAGGGGGCCACTGGGGAAGCTTTCTTT.

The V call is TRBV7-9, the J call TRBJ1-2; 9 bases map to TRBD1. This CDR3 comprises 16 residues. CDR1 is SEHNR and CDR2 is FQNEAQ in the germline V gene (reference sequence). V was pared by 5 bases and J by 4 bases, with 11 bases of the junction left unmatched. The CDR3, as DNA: TGTGCCAGCAGCGCCGGGACAGGGACCCCTGGCTATGGCTACACCTTC. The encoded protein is CASSAGTGTPGYGYTF.

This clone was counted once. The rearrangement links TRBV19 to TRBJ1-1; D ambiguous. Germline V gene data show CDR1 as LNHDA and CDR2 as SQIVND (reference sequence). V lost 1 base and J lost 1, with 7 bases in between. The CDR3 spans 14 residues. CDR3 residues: CASSIVARNTEAFF. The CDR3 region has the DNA TGTGCCAGTAGTATAGTTGCCAGGAACACTGAAGCTTTCTTT.

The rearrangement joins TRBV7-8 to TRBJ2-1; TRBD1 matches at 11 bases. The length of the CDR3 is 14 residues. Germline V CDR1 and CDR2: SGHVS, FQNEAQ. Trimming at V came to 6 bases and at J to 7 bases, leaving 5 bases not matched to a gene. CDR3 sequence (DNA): TGTGCCAGCAGGGGGACAGGGGGTCGAAATGAGCAGTTCTTC. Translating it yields CASRGTGGRNEQFF.